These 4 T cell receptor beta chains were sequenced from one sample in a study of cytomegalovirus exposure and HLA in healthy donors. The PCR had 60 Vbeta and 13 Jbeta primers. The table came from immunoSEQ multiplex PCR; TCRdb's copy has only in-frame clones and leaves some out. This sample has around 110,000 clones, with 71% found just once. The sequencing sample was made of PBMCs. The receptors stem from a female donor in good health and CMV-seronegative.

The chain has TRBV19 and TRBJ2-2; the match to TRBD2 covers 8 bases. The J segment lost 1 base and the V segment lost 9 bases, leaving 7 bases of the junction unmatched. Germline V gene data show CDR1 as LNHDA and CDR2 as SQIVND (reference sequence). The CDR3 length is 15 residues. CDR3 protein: CASRGAGGNTGELFF. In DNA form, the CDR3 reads TGTGCCAGCCGAGGGGCGGGAGGGAACACCGGGGAGCTGTTTTTT.

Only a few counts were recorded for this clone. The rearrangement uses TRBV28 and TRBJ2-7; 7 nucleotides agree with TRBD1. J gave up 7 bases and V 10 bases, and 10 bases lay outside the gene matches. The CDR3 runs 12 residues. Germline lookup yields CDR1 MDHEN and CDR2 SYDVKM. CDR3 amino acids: CATFQDREEQYF. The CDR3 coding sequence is TGTGCCACCTTCCAAGACAGGGAGGAGCAGTACTTC. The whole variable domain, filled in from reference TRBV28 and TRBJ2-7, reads DVKVTQSSRYLVKRTGEKVFLECVQDMDHENMFWYRQDPGLGLRLIYFSYDVKMKEKGDIPEGYSVSREKKERFSLILESASTNQTSMYLCATFQDREEQYFGPGTRLTVT.

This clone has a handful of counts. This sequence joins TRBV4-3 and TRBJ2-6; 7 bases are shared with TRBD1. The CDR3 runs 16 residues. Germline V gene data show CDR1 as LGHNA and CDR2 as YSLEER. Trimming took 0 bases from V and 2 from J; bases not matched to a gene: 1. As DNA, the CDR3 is TGCGCCAGCAGCCAAGATCAGGGGGCTGGGGCCAACGTCCTGACTTTC. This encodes CASSQDQGAGANVLTF.

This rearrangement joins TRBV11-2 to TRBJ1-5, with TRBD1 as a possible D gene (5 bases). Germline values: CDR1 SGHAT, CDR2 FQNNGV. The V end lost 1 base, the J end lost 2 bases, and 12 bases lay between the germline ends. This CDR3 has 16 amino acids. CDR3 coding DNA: TGTGCCAGCAGCTTAGGGAAGGGGCTGGGCAATCAGCCCCAGCATTTT. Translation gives CASSLGKGLGNQPQHF. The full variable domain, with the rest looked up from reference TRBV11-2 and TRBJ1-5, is EAGVAQSPRYKIIEKRQSVAFWCNPISGHATLYWYQQILGQGPKLLIQFQNNGVVDDSQLPKDRFSAERLKGVDSTLKIQPAKLEDSAVYLCASSLGKGLGNQPQHFGDGTRLSIL.